Following are 25 T cell receptor beta chains from one sample sequenced in a study of blood T cell repertoires in COVID-19. Some clones are missing from TCRdb's copy, which holds only in-frame ones; the method was immunoSEQ multiplex PCR. The table shows approximately 170,000 clones, with around 81% occurring only once. Sequencing was done on a sample of PBMCs or T cells enriched from blood (not recorded which). All receptors derive from a man aged 40-55 years who had recovered from COVID-19.

In its sample, this clone was seen a few times. This chain uses TRBV5-4 with TRBJ1-5; D is possibly TRBD1 (6 bases). Per germline, CDR1 SGHNT and CDR2 YYREEE (reference sequence). V was pared by 8 bases and J by 5 bases, with 14 bases between. The CDR3 runs to 13 residues. The CDR3 is CARKDRGHQPQHF. For the CDR3, the DNA is TGTGCCAGGAAGGACAGAGGGCATCAGCCCCAGCATTTT.

This clone appeared a few times. The chain combines TRBV10-2 with TRBJ2-7; 11 positions agree with TRBD1. Germline lookup yields CDR1 WSHSY and CDR2 SAAADI. With V trimmed by 6 bases and J by 5 bases, 3 bases remained unmatched. The CDR3 is 13 residues long. The DNA of the CDR3 is TGCGCCAGCAGGGACAGGGGGCGCGACGAGCAGTACTTC. Its translation: CASRDRGRDEQYF.

This clone was detected only a few times. The chain carries TRBV5-1 and TRBJ2-7; maybe TRBD1 (5 bases). The CDR3 runs to 15 residues. With 0 bases removed from V and 0 bases from J, the gap between germline ends came to 10 bases. Germline CDR1 SGHRS, CDR2 YFSETQ. The CDR3, as DNA: TGCGCCAGCAGCTTGGGACAGTCTTTCTCCTACGAGCAGTACTTC. Translating gives CASSLGQSFSYEQYF.

The V and J genes are TRBV7-9 and TRBJ2-5, with 8 positions matching TRBD1. V shed 7 bases and J 4 bases; nucleotides not matched to a gene: 11. Germline CDR1 reads SEHNR; CDR2 reads FQNEAQ (reference sequence). The CDR3 consists of 15 residues. CDR3 residues: CASNRDRRWGETQYF. The CDR3 nucleotides read TGTGCCAGCAACCGGGACAGGAGGTGGGGAGAGACCCAGTACTTC.

The chain has TRBV14 and TRBJ2-7; 12 bases fit TRBD1. Per the germline V gene, CDR1 is SGHDN and CDR2 is FVKESK. The CDR3 covers 17 residues. J was trimmed by 5 bases and V by 1 base; bases with no gene match: 9. The CDR3 spells CASSQGPGTGGYHEQYF. Here the CDR3 DNA reads TGTGCCAGCAGCCAAGGTCCCGGGACAGGGGGCTACCACGAGCAGTACTTC.

The V and J genes are TRBV4-1 and TRBJ2-7; 10 nucleotides match TRBD2. CDR3 length equals 15 residues. Germline-derived CDR1 and CDR2 are MGHRA and YSYEKL. After removal of 1 base from V and 3 bases from J, the junction contained 3 bases not matched to a gene. CDR3 sequence (DNA): TGCGCCAGCAGCCAAGGGACTAGCGGTTACTACGAGCAGTACTTC. The encoded protein is CASSQGTSGYYEQYF.

This rearrangement joins TRBV3-1 (or the pseudogene TRBV3-2) to TRBJ1-2, with 7 nucleotides matching TRBD1. The CDR3 is made up of 13 amino acids. CDR1 LGHDT and CDR2 YNNKEL come from the germline V gene (reference sequence). J gave up 4 bases and V 4 bases, and 3 bases lay outside the gene matches. The CDR3 sequence is CASSPGTAYGYTF. CDR3 nucleotides: TGTGCCAGCAGCCCCGGGACAGCCTATGGCTACACCTTC.

The chain uses TRBV9 and TRBJ1-4; D gene unclear. Looked up from germline, CDR1 is SGDLS and CDR2 is YYNGEE. The CDR3 loop spans 14 amino acids. Trimming took 4 bases from V and 4 from J, leaving 11 bases between them. The CDR3 sequence is CASSSWPVNEKLFF. The CDR3 DNA follows: TGTGCCAGCAGCTCCTGGCCAGTTAATGAAAAACTGTTTTTT.

The V and J genes are TRBV6-5 and TRBJ2-3, with 9 bases that match TRBD2. The CDR3 covers 15 residues. V lost 7 bases and J lost 2; bases outside the gene matches: 7. Germline V gene lookup returns CDR1 MNHEY and CDR2 SVGAGI. The CDR3 DNA reads as TGTGCCAGCACAAGCGGGGGGCCCCCCACAGATACGCAGTATTTT. Protein product: CASTSGGPPTDTQYF.

The chain links TRBV10-1 to TRBJ1-2; the D gene is possibly TRBD1 (6 bases). The CDR3 has 13 amino acids. V was cut by 4 bases and J by 4 bases, with 10 bases left in between. Germline V lookup: CDR1 WNHNN, CDR2 SYGVQD (reference sequence). CDR3 nucleotide sequence: TGCGCCAGCAGTGGGGACATTCGCTATGGCTACACCTTC. This gives the protein CASSGDIRYGYTF.

As to this clone: Within the sample, other DNA sequences also encode this same CDR3. J is TRBJ2-7 and V is TRBV7-2; 7 nucleotides line up with TRBD1. After removal of 1 base from V and 0 bases from J, the junction contained 3 bases not matched to a gene. Germline lookup yields CDR1 SGHTA and CDR2 FQGNSA. This CDR3 comprises 15 residues. The DNA for the CDR3 is TGTGCCAGCAGCTTAGTCGCAGGGGGCTCCTACGAGCAGTACGTC. Its translation is CASSLVAGGSYEQYV.

This clone was seen only once. The chain employs TRBV6-6 and TRBJ1-4, with D unresolved. Germline-derived CDR1 and CDR2 are MNHNY and SVGAGI (reference sequence). CDR3 size: 11 residues. V gave up 6 bases and J gave up 7 bases, with 6 bases separating them. Here the CDR3 DNA reads TGTGCCAGCAGCCCCTTTGAAAAACTGTTTTTT. Protein sequence: CASSPFEKLFF.

This clone occurred a few times. The chain is built from TRBV6-5 and TRBJ1-2; 9 bases map to TRBD1. The V gene's germline CDR1 is MNHEY and CDR2 SVGAGI. CDR3 size: 15 residues. V lost 0 bases to trimming and J lost 7 bases; unmatched junction nucleotides: 6. CDR3 sequence (DNA): TGTGCCAGCAGTTACTCGAGTTCGACAGGGGGTGGCTACACCTTC. Its protein product is CASSYSSSTGGGYTF.

The V call is TRBV9, the J call TRBJ2-7, with TRBD2 matching over 7 bases. The germline gives CDR1 SGDLS, CDR2 YYNGEE. The CDR3 extends over 15 amino acids. Trimming cost V 4 bases and J 9 bases; bases outside gene matches: 16. For the CDR3, the DNA is TGTGCCAGCAGCCCAGAGACGGGGGGTTGGTATGGGCAGTACTTC. It is translated as CASSPETGGWYGQYF. Full variable domain (missing parts from reference TRBV9 and TRBJ2-7): DSGVTQTPKHLITATGQRVTLRCSPRSGDLSVYWYQQSLDQGLQFLIQYYNGEERAKGNILERFSAQQFPDLHSELNLSSLELGDSALYFCASSPETGGWYGQYFGPGTRLTVT.

The gene calls are TRBV7-3 and TRBJ1-1, with TRBD1 matching over 10 bases. Trimming cost V 5 bases and J 11 bases; bases outside gene matches: 11. Germline CDR1 reads SGHTA; CDR2 reads FQGTGA. This CDR3 comprises 14 residues. The CDR3 DNA reads TGTGCCAGCAGCCCACGGGACAGGGGACAGTTTGCTTTCTTT. It specifies CASSPRDRGQFAFF.

The chain recombines TRBV5-8 with TRBJ1-1; D remains unclear. This CDR3 is built from 11 residues. CDR1 is SGHTS and CDR2 is YDEGEE in the germline V gene. Deletions cut 4 bases from V and 5 bases from J, with 6 bases between. The CDR3 nucleotides are TGTGCCAGCAGCGTGAGAACTGAAGCTTTCTTT. Translated: CASSVRTEAFF. The full variable domain, in which reference TRBV5-8 and TRBJ1-1 provide the parts outside the CDR3, is EAGVTQSPTHLIKTRGQQATLRCSPISGHTSVYWYQQALGLGLQFLLWYDEGEERNRGNFPPRFSGRQFPNYSSELNVNALELEDSALYLCASSVRTEAFFGQGTRLTVV.

The V call is TRBV10-3, the J call TRBJ2-3, with D possibly matching TRBD2 (6 bases). The V and J ends lost 4 bases and 1 base respectively, with 12 bases between them. Germline-derived CDR1 and CDR2 are ENHRY and SYGVKD. The CDR3 consists of 15 residues. The CDR3 protein is CAISVSGTGTDTQYF. CDR3 sequence (DNA): TGTGCCATCAGTGTTTCCGGGACTGGCACAGATACGCAGTATTTT.

The chain employs TRBV28 and TRBJ1-4; 9 nucleotides match TRBD1. Germline values: CDR1 MDHEN, CDR2 SYDVKM. The CDR3 contains 15 residues. Losses at the gene ends were 5 bases for V and 4 bases for J; bases not matched to a gene: 5. CDR3 loop: CASSPGTGSNEKLFF. CDR3 nucleotides: TGTGCCAGCAGTCCCGGGACAGGGAGTAATGAAAAACTGTTTTTT. The whole variable domain, remainder taken from reference TRBV28 and TRBJ1-4, is DVKVTQSSRYLVKRTGEKVFLECVQDMDHENMFWYRQDPGLGLRLIYFSYDVKMKEKGDIPEGYSVSREKKERFSLILESASTNQTSMYLCASSPGTGSNEKLFFGSGTQLSVL.

The chain uses TRBV29-1 and TRBJ2-7, with D unresolved. In germline, CDR1 is SQVTM, CDR2 ANQGSEA. V lost 4 bases and J lost 0, with 10 bases in between. The CDR3 sequence is 13 residues long. Written as DNA, the CDR3 is TGCAGCGTTGCGGCGCAGGACTCCTACGAGCAGTACTTC. Translated, it gives CSVAAQDSYEQYF.

About this clone itself: In this CDR3 the conserved last residue, phenylalanine or tryptophan, is missing, so a read error is likely. The limits of the CDR3 on the DNA are not certain, so only TCRdb's listed CDR3 is given. This chain links TRBV5-6 with TRBJ1-1. Germline CDR1 SGHDT, CDR2 YYEEEE. The CDR3 contains 12 residues when both ends are counted. This chain's CDR3 is CASSLGSRGDVV.

The CDR3 loop is CASSIAGGQPQHF. DNA for the CDR3: TGTGCCAGTAGTATAGCAGGGGGCCAGCCCCAGCATTTT. The J gene is TRBJ1-5, the V gene TRBV19, with 8 bases aligning to TRBD1. This CDR3 is 13 amino acids long. J gave up 7 bases and V 1 base, and 0 bases lay outside the gene matches. Germline assignment: CDR1 LNHDA and CDR2 SQIVND (reference sequence).

In this sample, this clone turned up a few times. This chain joins TRBV9 and TRBJ1-5; TRBD1 agrees at 7 bases. CDR3 length equals 15 residues. J gave up 6 bases and V 4 bases, and 10 bases lay outside the gene matches. The germline gives CDR1 SGDLS, CDR2 YYNGEE. CDR3 sequence reads: CASSSTGSMFQPQHF. The CDR3 coding sequence is TGTGCCAGCAGCTCGACAGGGTCTATGTTTCAGCCCCAGCATTTT.

The rearrangement uses TRBV19 and TRBJ1-1, with a weak D call TRBD1 (6 bases). Germline values: CDR1 LNHDA, CDR2 SQIVND (reference sequence). V shed 5 bases and J shed 0 bases, with 22 bases lying between them. The CDR3 loop spans 18 amino acids. CDR3: CASSSLGGQGGMNTEAFF. The CDR3 bases are TGTGCCAGTAGTTCCTTGGGTGGGCAAGGGGGTATGAACACTGAAGCTTTCTTT. Drawing the rest from reference TRBV19 and TRBJ1-1, the complete variable domain is DGGITQSPKYLFRKEGQNVTLSCEQNLNHDAMYWYRQDPGQGLRLIYYSQIVNDFQKGDIAEGYSVSREKKESFPLTVTSAQKNPTAFYLCASSSLGGQGGMNTEAFFGQGTRLTVV.

V usage is TRBV7-9 and J usage is TRBJ2-3; the match to TRBD1 covers 7 bases. The CDR3 runs 15 residues. V lost 4 bases and J lost 0; bases outside the gene matches: 4. Germline-derived CDR1 and CDR2 are SEHNR and FQNEAQ (reference sequence). Here the CDR3 reads CASSSTGFSTDTQYF. DNA of the CDR3: TGTGCCAGCAGCTCGACAGGGTTTAGCACAGATACGCAGTATTTT.

V usage is TRBV2 and J usage is TRBJ2-1; TRBD2 agrees at 11 bases. This CDR3 is 16 amino acids long. J lost 8 bases, V lost 1 base, and 7 bases had no gene match. Germline CDR1 SNHLY, CDR2 FYNNEI. Here the CDR3 DNA reads TGTGCCAGCAGTGAAGTTAGCGGGGGGGTATTTGATGAGCAGTTCTTC. Protein sequence: CASSEVSGGVFDEQFF.